This T cell receptor beta chain stems from a study of blood T cell repertoires in COVID-19. The method was immunoSEQ multiplex PCR; TCRdb's version includes in-frame clones alone and lacks a portion of them. The profile shows tens of thousands of clones, more than 65% of them singletons. The ends were cut back, 10 bases at V and 6 bases at J, with 13 bases in the middle. Germline values: CDR1 LNHDA, CDR2 SQIVND (reference sequence). The CDR3 runs 13 residues. The chain combines TRBV19 with TRBJ1-6; D is perhaps TRBD1 (6 bases). The sequence was obtained from a woman aged 55 to 70 with acute or convalescent COVID-19. The sample consisted of peripheral blood. CDR3 nucleotides: TGTGCCACCACGACAGGTAGTAATTCACCCCTCCACTTT. Encoded protein: CATTTGSNSPLHF.